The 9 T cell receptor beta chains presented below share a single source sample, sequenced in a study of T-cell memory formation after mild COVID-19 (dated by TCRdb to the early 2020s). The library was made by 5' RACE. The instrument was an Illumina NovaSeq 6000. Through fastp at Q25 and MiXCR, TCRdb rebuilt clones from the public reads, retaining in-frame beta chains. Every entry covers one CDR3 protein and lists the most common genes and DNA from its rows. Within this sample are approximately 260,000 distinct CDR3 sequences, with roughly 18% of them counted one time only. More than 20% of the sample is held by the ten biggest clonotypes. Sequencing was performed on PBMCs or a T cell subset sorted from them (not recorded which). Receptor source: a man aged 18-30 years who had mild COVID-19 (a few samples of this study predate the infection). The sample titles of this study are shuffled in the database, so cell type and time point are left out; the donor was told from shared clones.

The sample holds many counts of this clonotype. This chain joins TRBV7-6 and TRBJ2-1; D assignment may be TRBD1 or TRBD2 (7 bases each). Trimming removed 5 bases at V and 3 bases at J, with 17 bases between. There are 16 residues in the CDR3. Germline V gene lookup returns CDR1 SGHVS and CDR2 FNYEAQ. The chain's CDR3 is CASSPSTGDYYNEQFF. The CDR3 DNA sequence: TGTGCCAGCAGCCCGAGCACAGGGGACTACTACAATGAGCAGTTCTTC.

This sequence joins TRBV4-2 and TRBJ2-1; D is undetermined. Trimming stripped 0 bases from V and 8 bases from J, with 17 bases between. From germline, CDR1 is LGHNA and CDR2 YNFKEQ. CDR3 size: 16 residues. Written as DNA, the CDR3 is TGTGCCAGCAGCCAAGAATGGAGTCTCTTGGGCCATGAGCAGTTCTTC. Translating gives CASSQEWSLLGHEQFF.

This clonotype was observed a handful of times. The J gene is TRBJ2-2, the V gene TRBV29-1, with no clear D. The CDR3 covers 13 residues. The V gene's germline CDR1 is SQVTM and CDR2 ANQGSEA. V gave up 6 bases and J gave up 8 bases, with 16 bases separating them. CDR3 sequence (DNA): TGCAGCGTGGACGGAGTACTAAGGGGGGAGCTGTTTTTT. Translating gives CSVDGVLRGELFF.

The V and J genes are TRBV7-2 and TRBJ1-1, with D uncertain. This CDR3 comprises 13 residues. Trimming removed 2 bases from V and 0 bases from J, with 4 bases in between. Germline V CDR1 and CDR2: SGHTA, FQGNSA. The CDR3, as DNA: TGTGCCAGCAGCTTATTCGTGAACACTGAAGCTTTCTTT. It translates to CASSLFVNTEAFF.

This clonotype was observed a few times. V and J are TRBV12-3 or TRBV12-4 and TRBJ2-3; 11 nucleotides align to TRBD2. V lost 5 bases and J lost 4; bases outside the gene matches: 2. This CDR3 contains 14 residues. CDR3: CASSPGLAADTQYF. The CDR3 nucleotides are TGTGCCAGCAGTCCGGGACTAGCGGCAGATACGCAGTATTTT.

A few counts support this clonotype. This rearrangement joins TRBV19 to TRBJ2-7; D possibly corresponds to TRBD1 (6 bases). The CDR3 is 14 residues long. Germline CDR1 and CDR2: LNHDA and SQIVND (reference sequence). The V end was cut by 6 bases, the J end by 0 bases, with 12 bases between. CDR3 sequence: CASSFTGTSYEQYF. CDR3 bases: TGTGCCAGTAGCTTTACAGGGACCTCCTACGAGCAGTACTTC.

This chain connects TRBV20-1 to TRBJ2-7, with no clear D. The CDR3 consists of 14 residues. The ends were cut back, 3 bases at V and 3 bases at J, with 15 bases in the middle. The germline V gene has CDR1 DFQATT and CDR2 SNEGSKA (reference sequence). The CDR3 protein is CSARSGSRDYEQYF. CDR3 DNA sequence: TGCAGTGCTAGGTCGGGCAGCCGAGACTACGAGCAGTACTTC.

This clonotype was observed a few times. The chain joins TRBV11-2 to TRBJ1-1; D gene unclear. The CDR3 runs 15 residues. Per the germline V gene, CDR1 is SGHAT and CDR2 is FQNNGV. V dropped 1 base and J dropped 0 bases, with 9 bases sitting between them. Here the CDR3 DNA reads TGTGCCAGCAGCTTAGCCCCCGACCTGAACACTGAAGCTTTCTTT. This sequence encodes CASSLAPDLNTEAFF. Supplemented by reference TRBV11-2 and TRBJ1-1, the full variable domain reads EAGVAQSPRYKIIEKRQSVAFWCNPISGHATLYWYQQILGQGPKLLIQFQNNGVVDDSQLPKDRFSAERLKGVDSTLKIQPAKLEDSAVYLCASSLAPDLNTEAFFGQGTRLTVV.

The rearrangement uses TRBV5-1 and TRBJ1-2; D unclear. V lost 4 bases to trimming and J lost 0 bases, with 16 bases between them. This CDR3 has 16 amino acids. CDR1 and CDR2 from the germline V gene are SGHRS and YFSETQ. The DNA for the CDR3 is TGCGCCAGCAGCCTGGTCGGAGGGCTAGCTAACTATGGCTACACCTTC. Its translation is CASSLVGGLANYGYTF.